This TCR beta chain derives from a study of beta chain features in type 1 diabetes. Germline V gives CDR1 SQVTM, CDR2 ANQGSEA. The CDR3 covers 12 residues. V was shortened by 4 bases and J by 7 bases, with 13 bases between the two germline ends. Whole-study results and caveats: All four CD4+ subsets from Type 1 diabetes patients carried moderately but significantly shorter TCRB CDR3s.

Expressed TCRB transcripts got sequenced, as all isolated RNA was reverse transcribed. Measured with immunoSEQ multiplex PCR; TCRdb has only the in-frame clones, and not every one. The sample lists 630,000 or so clones; over 13% were seen once. Comment on this clone: The antigen remains unidentified.

V gene TRBV29-1 combines with J gene TRBJ1-2, with D unclear. The TCR originated in a man aged 18 to 35 with type 1 diabetes. The sequencing input was naive CD4+ T cells from blood. CDR3 DNA sequence: TGCAGCGTTGTAAGTGGAGCGGCTGGCTACACCTTC. Translating gives CSVVSGAAGYTF. Together with reference TRBV29-1 and TRBJ1-2, the CDR3 gives the full variable domain: SAVISQKPSRDICQRGTSLTIQCQVDSQVTMMFWYRQQPGQSLTLIATANQGSEATYESGFVIDKFPISRPNLTFSTLTVSNMSPEDSSIYLCSVVSGAAGYTFGSGTRLTVV.